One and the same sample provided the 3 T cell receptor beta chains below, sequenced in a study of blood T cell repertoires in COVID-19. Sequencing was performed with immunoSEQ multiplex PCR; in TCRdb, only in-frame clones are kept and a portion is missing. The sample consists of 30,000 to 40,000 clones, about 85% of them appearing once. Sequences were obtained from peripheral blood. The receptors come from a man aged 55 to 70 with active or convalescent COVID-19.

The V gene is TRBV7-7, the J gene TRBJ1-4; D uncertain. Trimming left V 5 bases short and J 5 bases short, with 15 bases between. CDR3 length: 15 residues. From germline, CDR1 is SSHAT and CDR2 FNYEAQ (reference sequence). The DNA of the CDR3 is TGTGCCAGCAGCCAAGTTCGGAGGGCGAATGAAAAACTGTTTTTT. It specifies CASSQVRRANEKLFF.

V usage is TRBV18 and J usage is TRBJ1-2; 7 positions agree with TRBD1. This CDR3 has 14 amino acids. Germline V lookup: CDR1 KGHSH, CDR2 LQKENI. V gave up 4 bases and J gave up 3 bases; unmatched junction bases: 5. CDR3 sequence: CASSHGTVYYGYTF. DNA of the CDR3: TGTGCCAGCTCACATGGGACAGTCTACTATGGCTACACCTTC.

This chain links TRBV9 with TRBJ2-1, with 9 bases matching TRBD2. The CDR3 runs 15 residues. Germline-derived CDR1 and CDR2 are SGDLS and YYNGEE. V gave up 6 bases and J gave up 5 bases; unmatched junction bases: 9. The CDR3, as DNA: TGTGCCAGCACCCCCGGGGTAGCGGGAGACAATGAGCAGTTCTTC. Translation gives CASTPGVAGDNEQFF.